Presented here are 32 T cell receptor beta chains from one specimen sequenced in a study of regulatory T cells in long-lasting Graves disease. Time point indicated: persistent/refractory GD, antithyroid drugs over 5 years with positive TRAb. PBMC-derived RNA was used for the TCR library. Building of the TCR beta libraries involved iRepertoire HTBI primers and Arm-PCR of CDR3 regions. TCRdb independently ran MiXCR on the multiplex PCR reads; one entry per CDR3 protein. Here the sample spans about 460,000 distinct CDR3 sequences, approximately 23% being singletons. The sequencing used peripheral blood mononuclear cells (PBMCs), collected when the disease was refractory, from a patient treated with antithyroid drugs. These receptors all stem from a female donor with Graves disease.

A note on this clonotype: One end of the junction varies from germline; a read error may be responsible. The gene calls are TRBV18 and TRBJ2-7, with 7 bases identical to TRBD1. CDR3 length: 14 amino acids. Germline-derived CDR1 and CDR2 are KGHSH and LQKENI. CDR3 bases: TGTGTCAGCTCACCAAGGGACAGCTCCTACGAGCAGTACTTC. Its protein is CVSSPRDSSYEQYF.

Details on this clonotype: A read error may explain this, as a much larger clone is one base away. The chain has TRBV20-1 and TRBJ2-5, with D possibly TRBD2 on 6 matching bases. The V gene's germline CDR1 is DFQATT and CDR2 SNEGSKA (reference sequence). V shed 6 bases and J shed 5 bases, with 13 bases lying between them. CDR3 length: 12 residues. The CDR3 here is CSAKLAHETQYF. CDR3 sequence (DNA): TGCAGTGCGAAACTAGCTCATGAGACCCAGTACTTC.

The chain employs TRBV20-1 and TRBJ2-4; 7 bases line up with TRBD2. Losses at the gene ends were 6 bases for V and 3 bases for J; bases not matched to a gene: 14. Germline V gene sequence: CDR1 DFQATT, CDR2 SNEGSKA (reference sequence). The CDR3 length is 16 residues. This CDR3 is CSAETGLGGYKNIQYF. The DNA for the CDR3 is TGCAGTGCCGAGACCGGGCTCGGGGGGTACAAAAACATTCAGTACTTC.

In its sample, this clonotype was seen many times. The chain has TRBV6-1 and TRBJ1-2; TRBD1 is a possible D gene (6 bases). The CDR3 loop spans 14 amino acids. Germline assignment: CDR1 MNHNS and CDR2 SASEGT. V lost 6 bases, J lost 8 bases, and 19 bases lay in between. This CDR3 is CASREQGGSVGYTF. Written as DNA, the CDR3 is TGTGCCAGCAGGGAACAGGGTGGGTCTGTCGGCTACACCTTC.

This clonotype was recorded at least ten times. V usage is TRBV2 and J usage is TRBJ2-5; D remains ambiguous. Trimming shortened V by 7 bases and J by 2 bases, and 11 bases separated the two germline ends. The CDR3 sequence is 13 residues long. Germline assignment: CDR1 SNHLY and CDR2 FYNNEI. As DNA, the CDR3 is TGTGCCAGCATCCTGGGCGGACAAGAGACCCAGTACTTC. Translation gives CASILGGQETQYF.

V usage is TRBV5-1 and J usage is TRBJ1-1; 8 positions agree with TRBD1. The CDR3 is 16 residues long. Trimming cost V 0 bases and J 1 base; bases outside gene matches: 5. Germline V gives CDR1 SGHRS, CDR2 YFSETQ. The CDR3 loop is CASSLVPGGKNTEAFF. CDR3 coding DNA: TGCGCCAGCAGCTTGGTTCCAGGGGGCAAGAACACTGAAGCTTTCTTT.

This clonotype was seen a few times. The genes are TRBV7-2 and TRBJ1-5; D is unresolved. The CDR3 covers 15 residues. Trimming pared 2 bases from V and 2 bases from J, leaving 10 bases between. Germline-derived CDR1 and CDR2 are SGHTA and FQGNSA. The CDR3: CASSLLQSGNQPQHF. CDR3 DNA sequence: TGTGCCAGCAGCTTACTCCAGTCGGGCAATCAGCCCCAGCATTTT.

In the case of this clonotype: A much more abundant neighbour one base away suggests this may be a read error. The chain joins TRBV29-1 to TRBJ2-6, with D tentatively TRBD1 or TRBD2 (6 bases each). The length of the CDR3 is 14 residues. The germline V gene encodes CDR1 SQVTM and CDR2 ANQGSEA. The CDR3 region has the DNA TGCAGCGTTGAGTCGGGGGCTGGGGCCAACGTCCTGATTTTC. It yields the protein CSVESGAGANVLIF.

The CDR3 nucleotides read TGCAGTGCTAGAGGGACTCTAAGGAGCCAAGAGACCCAGTACTTC. It is translated as CSARGTLRSQETQYF. The rearrangement links TRBV20-1 to TRBJ2-5, with D possibly being TRBD2 (5 bases). The CDR3 length is 15 residues. Germline CDR1 reads DFQATT; CDR2 reads SNEGSKA (reference sequence). The ends were cut back, 1 base at V and 1 base at J, with 13 bases in the middle.

This clonotype occurred a few times. The chain couples TRBV28 to TRBJ2-4, with a tentative D call TRBD1 (6 bases). CDR1 is MDHEN and CDR2 is SYDVKM in the germline V gene. The CDR3 contains 16 residues. V was clipped by 5 bases and J by 1 base, with 15 bases between them. The CDR3 loop is CASSLPGALAKNIQYF. In nucleotides, the CDR3 is TGTGCCAGCAGTCTACCAGGGGCGTTGGCCAAAAACATTCAGTACTTC.

Remarks on this clonotype: This is likely an artifact of a read error, given a far larger clone one base away. The chain recombines TRBV6-2 or TRBV6-3 with TRBJ2-7; possible D gene TRBD1, 6 bases. The CDR3 loop spans 13 amino acids. CDR1 is MNHEY, CDR2 SVGEGT, per germline. CDR3 protein: CASSLRTAYGQYF. Here the CDR3 DNA reads TGTGCCAGCAGTCTACGGACAGCATACGGGCAGTACTTC.

In this sample, this clonotype turned up many times. J is TRBJ2-5 and V is TRBV11-3; TRBD1 matches 8 bases. This CDR3 contains 12 residues. CDR1 and CDR2 from the germline V gene are SGHNT and YENEEA. The V segment lost 5 bases and the J segment 7 bases; nucleotides outside the gene matches: 3. CDR3 sequence: CASSVTGGTQYF. CDR3 nucleotide sequence: TGTGCCAGCAGCGTCACAGGGGGGACCCAGTACTTC.

This clonotype was recorded at least ten times. The chain combines TRBV20-1 with TRBJ2-7, with TRBD1 as a possible D gene (5 bases). Germline CDR1 DFQATT, CDR2 SNEGSKA (reference sequence). There are 12 residues in the CDR3. V dropped 1 base and J dropped 5 bases, with 9 bases sitting between them. Here the CDR3 reads CSARVSGNEQYF. The DNA of the CDR3 is TGCAGTGCTAGAGTATCAGGGAACGAGCAGTACTTC.

This clonotype was seen at least ten times. The chain is built from TRBV27 and TRBJ2-7; no firm D call. The CDR3 runs to 15 residues. V shed 5 bases and J shed 0 bases, with 14 bases lying between them. Per germline, CDR1 MNHEY and CDR2 SMNVEV (reference sequence). The CDR3 reads CASSAQKGLSYEQYF. The CDR3, as DNA: TGTGCCAGCAGTGCCCAAAAGGGCCTCTCCTACGAGCAGTACTTC.

This chain joins TRBV19 and TRBJ1-5, with 8 bases lining up with TRBD1. CDR3 length equals 15 residues. CDR1 LNHDA and CDR2 SQIVND come from the germline V gene (reference sequence). The V and J ends lost 6 bases and 6 bases, in that order; junction bases with no gene match: 10. CDR3 nucleotide sequence: TGTGCCAGTAGCCATGGGTCGACAGGGGCTCAGCCCCAGCATTTT. Its translation is CASSHGSTGAQPQHF.

This clonotype was picked up many times. This rearrangement joins TRBV28 to TRBJ2-5; 12 nucleotides match TRBD2. CDR1 and CDR2 from the germline V gene are MDHEN and SYDVKM. CDR3 length: 15 residues. Germline trimming cut 3 bases from V and 5 bases from J; bases unmatched to any gene: 4. The CDR3 DNA sequence: TGTGCCAGCAGTTTTCTAGGACTAGCGGGGGAGACCCAGTACTTC. As protein: CASSFLGLAGETQYF.

The sample holds many counts of this clonotype. The gene calls are TRBV27 and TRBJ2-2; D perhaps matches TRBD1 (6 bases). The CDR3 is 14 amino acids. The germline CDR1 and CDR2 sequences are MNHEY and SMNVEV (reference sequence). V was trimmed by 6 bases and J by 3 bases, leaving 11 bases between them. The DNA of the CDR3 is TGTGCCAGCAGCCCGGGACAACACACCGGGGAGCTGTTTTTT. Protein product: CASSPGQHTGELFF.

This clonotype occurred many times. This chain joins TRBV20-1 and TRBJ1-2; D call uncertain. The length of the CDR3 is 10 residues. V was clipped by 6 bases and J by 7 bases, with 9 bases between them. Per the germline V gene, CDR1 is DFQATT and CDR2 is SNEGSKA (reference sequence). The CDR3 DNA reads as TGCAGTGCAGTTGGCGGTGGCTACACCTTC. Protein sequence: CSAVGGGYTF.

There are many counts of this clonotype. The rearrangement links TRBV7-9 to TRBJ2-7; D is perhaps TRBD1 or TRBD2 (5 bases each). Germline V gene sequence: CDR1 SEHNR, CDR2 FQNEAQ (reference sequence). V was cut by 5 bases and J by 3 bases, with 14 bases left in between. The CDR3 contains 14 residues. In nucleotides, the CDR3 is TGTGCCAGCAGCCCTTCGGGGACGATCTACGAGCAGTACTTC. It codes for CASSPSGTIYEQYF. The full variable domain, with the rest looked up from reference TRBV7-9 and TRBJ2-7, is DTGVSQNPRHKITKRGQNVTFRCDPISEHNRLYWYRQTLGQGPEFLTYFQNEAQLEKSRLLSDRFSAERPKGSFSTLEIQRTEQGDSAMYLCASSPSGTIYEQYFGPGTRLTVT.

The chain combines TRBV15 with TRBJ2-7, with 9 bases aligning to TRBD1. CDR3 length: 15 amino acids. Germline V gene lookup returns CDR1 LNHNV and CDR2 YYDKDF (reference sequence). Trimming removed 4 bases from V and 2 bases from J; junction bases left unmatched: 6. CDR3 region: CATSTWDREPYEQYF. In DNA, the CDR3 is TGTGCCACCAGCACCTGGGACAGGGAACCCTACGAGCAGTACTTC.

There are a few counts of this clonotype. The V call is TRBV6-1, the J call TRBJ1-5, with D possibly being TRBD1 (6 bases). Trimming removed 6 bases from V and 4 bases from J, with 13 bases in between. CDR1 MNHNS and CDR2 SASEGT come from the germline V gene. This CDR3 has 14 residues. The CDR3 DNA reads as TGTGCCAGCAGCATCAACAGGGAGAATCAGCCCCAGCATTTT. Translation gives CASSINRENQPQHF.

This clonotype was seen a handful of times. The chain carries TRBV19 and TRBJ2-5; 10 nucleotides agree with TRBD1. The CDR3 runs 16 residues. Trimming cost V 1 base and J 5 bases; bases outside gene matches: 7. Germline V gives CDR1 LNHDA, CDR2 SQIVND (reference sequence). The CDR3 loop reads CASSIVGTGEDETQYF. In DNA, the CDR3 is TGTGCCAGTAGTATAGTAGGGACAGGGGAGGACGAGACCCAGTACTTC.

To note about this clonotype: This may arise from a read error, as a much more abundant clone is one base away. V and J are TRBV12-3 or TRBV12-4 and TRBJ1-5; D gene uncertain. The CDR3 contains 12 residues. Trimming took off 9 bases at V and 4 bases at J, with 10 bases between the two ends. CDR3 DNA sequence: TGTGCCAGTTGCGCCACTAATCAGCCCCAGCATTTT. It specifies CASCATNQPQHF.

This clonotype was seen only a few times. This sequence joins TRBV7-2 and TRBJ1-2; 9 nucleotides agree with TRBD1. CDR3 length: 16 amino acids. The V and J ends lost 3 bases and 2 bases, in that order; junction bases with no gene match: 7. Germline CDR1 reads SGHTA; CDR2 reads FQGNSA. As DNA, the CDR3 is TGTGCCAGCAGCTTTCGGACAGGGGCGTTGAACTATGGCTACACCTTC. Its translation is CASSFRTGALNYGYTF.

This chain uses TRBV6-1 with TRBJ1-1; no definite D call. The CDR3 spans 13 residues. Germline CDR1 and CDR2: MNHNS and SASEGT. The V gene lost 7 bases and the J gene lost 5 bases, with 14 bases spanning the gap. CDR3 in DNA: TGTGCCAGCAAGCCCGGGTCGAGGACTGAAGCTTTCTTT. Translating it yields CASKPGSRTEAFF.

This clonotype was counted many times. The CDR3 DNA sequence: TGTGCCACCAGTGACCCGACAGGGGTCGAAGAGACCCAGTACTTC. Amino acid sequence: CATSDPTGVEETQYF. The chain links TRBV24-1 to TRBJ2-5, with 8 bases lining up with TRBD1. The CDR3 runs 15 residues. Trimming cost V 4 bases and J 3 bases; bases outside gene matches: 6. The germline gives CDR1 KGHDR, CDR2 SFDVKD.

The rearrangement links TRBV7-9 to TRBJ2-5; D may be TRBD1 (5 bases). V lost 1 base, J lost 5 bases, and 14 bases lay in between. The CDR3 is 15 residues long. Germline values: CDR1 SEHNR, CDR2 FQNEAQ (reference sequence). In DNA form, the CDR3 reads TGTGCCAGCAGCTTAGTAGGGGAAGGGTCGGAGACCCAGTACTTC. It translates to CASSLVGEGSETQYF.

This clonotype was seen repeatedly, ten times or more. The J gene is TRBJ2-7, the V gene TRBV28, with D perhaps matching TRBD1 (5 bases). CDR1 is MDHEN and CDR2 is SYDVKM in the germline V gene. The length of the CDR3 is 13 residues. V gave up 5 bases and J gave up 9 bases, with 17 bases separating them. CDR3 residues: CASSLVQGWVQYF. As DNA, the CDR3 is TGTGCCAGCAGTCTCGTTCAGGGCTGGGTGCAGTACTTC.

This clonotype was observed a handful of times. The V call is TRBV28, the J call TRBJ2-3; the match to TRBD1 covers 9 bases. J was trimmed by 3 bases and V by 4 bases; bases with no gene match: 14. There are 18 residues in the CDR3. The germline gives CDR1 MDHEN, CDR2 SYDVKM. CDR3 amino acids: CASSYAPPGTGITDTQYF. For the CDR3, the DNA is TGTGCCAGCAGTTACGCGCCCCCCGGGACAGGGATTACAGATACGCAGTATTTT. The full variable domain, in which reference TRBV28 and TRBJ2-3 provide the parts outside the CDR3, is DVKVTQSSRYLVKRTGEKVFLECVQDMDHENMFWYRQDPGLGLRLIYFSYDVKMKEKGDIPEGYSVSREKKERFSLILESASTNQTSMYLCASSYAPPGTGITDTQYFGPGTRLTVL.

The V and J genes are TRBV7-2 and TRBJ2-3; no definite D call. Germline V CDR1 and CDR2: SGHTA, FQGNSA. V was trimmed by 0 bases and J by 3 bases, leaving 7 bases between them. This CDR3 spans 14 amino acids. CDR3 residues: CASSLAVRTDTQYF. The CDR3 region has the DNA TGTGCCAGCAGCTTAGCGGTGAGGACAGATACGCAGTATTTT. Combining the CDR3 with reference TRBV7-2 and TRBJ2-3 gives the whole variable domain GAGVSQSPSNKVTEKGKDVELRCDPISGHTALYWYRQSLGQGLEFLIYFQGNSAPDKSGLPSDRFSAERTGGSVSTLTIQRTQQEDSAVYLCASSLAVRTDTQYFGPGTRLTVL.

The chain combines TRBV10-3 with TRBJ2-2; D gene uncertain. CDR1 and CDR2 from the germline V gene are ENHRY and SYGVKD. The CDR3 spans 15 residues. Trimming stripped 8 bases from V and 1 base from J, with 14 bases between. CDR3 protein: CAIQPESKNTGELFF. CDR3 bases: TGTGCCATCCAGCCGGAATCGAAGAACACCGGGGAGCTGTTTTTT.

This clonotype was seen more than once but under ten times. The chain is built from TRBV27 and TRBJ1-3; D is possibly TRBD1 (5 bases). From germline, CDR1 is MNHEY and CDR2 SMNVEV (reference sequence). The V end was cut by 5 bases, the J end by 3 bases, with 14 bases between. The CDR3 spans 15 residues. CDR3 nucleotides: TGTGCCAGCAGTCCCGAAGGGGCGCTTGGAAACACCATATATTTT. The encoded protein is CASSPEGALGNTIYF.